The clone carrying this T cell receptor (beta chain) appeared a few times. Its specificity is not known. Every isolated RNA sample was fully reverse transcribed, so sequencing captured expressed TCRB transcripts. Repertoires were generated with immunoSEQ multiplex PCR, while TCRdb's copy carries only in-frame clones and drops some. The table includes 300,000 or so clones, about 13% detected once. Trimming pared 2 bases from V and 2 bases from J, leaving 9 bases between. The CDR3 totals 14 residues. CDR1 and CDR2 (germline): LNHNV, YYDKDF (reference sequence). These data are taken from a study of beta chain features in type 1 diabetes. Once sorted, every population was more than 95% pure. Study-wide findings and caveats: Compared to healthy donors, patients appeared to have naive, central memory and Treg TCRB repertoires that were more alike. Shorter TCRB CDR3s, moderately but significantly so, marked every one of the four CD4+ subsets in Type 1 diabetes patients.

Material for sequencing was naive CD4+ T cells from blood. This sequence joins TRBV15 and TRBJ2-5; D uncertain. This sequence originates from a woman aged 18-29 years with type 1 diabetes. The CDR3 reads CATSRTPVQETQYF. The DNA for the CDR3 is TGTGCCACCAGCAGAACGCCAGTACAAGAGACCCAGTACTTC.